Detailed here is one T cell receptor (beta chain). This entry comes from a study of blood T cell repertoires in COVID-19. V was pared by 3 bases and J by 4 bases, with 15 bases between. CDR1 and CDR2 (germline): SGHVS, FQNEAQ. There are 16 residues in the CDR3. TCRdb keeps only in-frame clones here, not all; method: immunoSEQ multiplex PCR. This sample has hundreds of thousands of clones; just over 85% occur once, and the top ten carry approximately 1.4%. The sequence was obtained from a woman under 40 with active or convalescent COVID-19. Material for sequencing was peripheral blood. The gene calls are TRBV7-8 and TRBJ2-2, with a possible D match to TRBD2 (6 bases). DNA of the CDR3: TGTGCCAGCAGCTTTCGGCGACTAGACGGCACCGGGGAGCTGTTTTTT. This gives the protein CASSFRRLDGTGELFF.